The 8 T cell receptor beta chains presented below share a single source sample, sequenced in a study of CD8+CD57+ T cells in acquired aplastic anemia. The sequenced patients had an expansion of CD8+CD57+ cells seen by flow cytometry. Both TCR beta VDJ combination and CDR3 sequence profiling were carried out. Genomic DNA was the template for this profiling. TCRdb reanalysed the reads using MiXCR and keeps one entry per CDR3 protein. The sample shows 150,000 to 200,000 distinct CDR3 sequences, 40% to 55% of them seen only once. The sequencing sample was made of sorted CD4+, CD8+, or CD8+CD57+ T cells (not recorded which) from PBMCs. The receptor source for this set is a human donor with aplastic anemia.

On this clonotype: A much larger clone differs by one base, so this may be a read error. V and J are TRBV9 and TRBJ1-3; D not certain. Germline V gene data show CDR1 as SGDLS and CDR2 as YYNGEE. With 4 bases removed from V and 11 bases from J, the gap between germline ends came to 13 bases. The CDR3 consists of 12 residues. For the CDR3, the DNA is TGTGCCAGCAGCCCCTGGGAGGGAGCCATATATTTT. Translated: CASSPWEGAIYF.

V is TRBV7-4 and J is TRBJ2-3; 12 nucleotides agree with TRBD2. V dropped 6 bases and J dropped 8; count of bases not matched to a gene: 6. The CDR3 contains 14 residues. CDR1 is SGHVT and CDR2 is SQSDAQ in the germline V gene. The CDR3 region is CASSSTSGSGTQYF. DNA for the CDR3: TGTGCCAGCAGTTCGACTAGCGGGAGCGGTACGCAGTATTTT.

The V and J genes are TRBV20-1 and TRBJ2-3, with a tentative D call TRBD1 (5 bases). Trimming took 5 bases from V and 0 from J, leaving 12 bases between them. The germline gives CDR1 DFQATT, CDR2 SNEGSKA (reference sequence). The CDR3 totals 14 residues. DNA for the CDR3: TGCAGTGCTTTCCGACAGAGCAGCACAGATACGCAGTATTTT. Encoded protein: CSAFRQSSTDTQYF.

Many counts were recorded for this clonotype. The chain is built from TRBV25-1 and TRBJ2-7; D tentatively fits TRBD1 or TRBD2 (5 bases each). With 1 base removed from V and 0 bases from J, the gap between germline ends came to 10 bases. This CDR3 is 15 amino acids long. The germline CDR1 and CDR2 sequences are MGHDK and SYGVNS. In DNA form, the CDR3 reads TGTGCCAGCAGTGAATTGGGGGATAGCTCCTACGAGCAGTACTTC. It codes for CASSELGDSSYEQYF.

A note on this clonotype: The germline gene is not matched at one end of the junction; a read error may be the cause. V and J are TRBV10-3 and TRBJ2-1; 10 positions match TRBD2. The CDR3 contains 16 residues. CDR1 is ENHRY, CDR2 SYGVKD, per germline. The CDR3 reads CATSDPGSGGPNEQFF. The CDR3 region has the DNA TGTGCCACCAGTGACCCAGGTAGCGGGGGGCCGAATGAGCAGTTCTTC.

Notes on this clonotype: Its ends do not fully match the called genes, so a read error is possible. The chain combines TRBV9 with TRBJ2-5, with D perhaps matching TRBD1 (6 bases). Germline V gene sequence: CDR1 SGDLS, CDR2 YYNGEE. The CDR3 is 12 amino acids. CDR3 sequence reads: CASSVAGDGKHF. The CDR3 DNA reads TGTGCCAGCAGCGTAGCAGGGGACGGGAAGCACTTC.

Ten or more counts support this clonotype. This chain joins TRBV24-1 and TRBJ2-1; 7 bases align to TRBD1. Germline V gives CDR1 KGHDR, CDR2 SFDVKD. J was trimmed by 7 bases and V by 4 bases; bases with no gene match: 12. This CDR3 contains 16 residues. The CDR3 is CATSDATGEVGNEQFF. CDR3 coding DNA: TGTGCCACCAGTGACGCAACAGGGGAAGTAGGAAATGAGCAGTTCTTC.

This clonotype was seen a few times. The CDR3 sequence: CASSPEMNTEAFF. CDR3 nucleotides: TGTGCCAGCTCACCGGAGATGAACACTGAAGCTTTCTTT. The rearrangement joins TRBV18 to TRBJ1-1; D remains ambiguous. Trimming pared 3 bases from V and 0 bases from J, leaving 5 bases between. This CDR3 has 13 amino acids. Germline values: CDR1 KGHSH, CDR2 LQKENI.